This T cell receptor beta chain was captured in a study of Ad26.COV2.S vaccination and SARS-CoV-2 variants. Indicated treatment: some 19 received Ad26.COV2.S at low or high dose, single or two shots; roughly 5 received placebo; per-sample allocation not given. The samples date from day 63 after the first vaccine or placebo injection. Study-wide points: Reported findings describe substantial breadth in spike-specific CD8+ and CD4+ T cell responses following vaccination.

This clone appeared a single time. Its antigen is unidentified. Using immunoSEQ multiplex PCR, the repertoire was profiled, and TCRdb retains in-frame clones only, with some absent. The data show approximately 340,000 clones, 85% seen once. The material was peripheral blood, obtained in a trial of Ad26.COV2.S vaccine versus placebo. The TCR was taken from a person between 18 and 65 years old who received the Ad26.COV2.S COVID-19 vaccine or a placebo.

For the CDR3, the DNA is TGTGCCAGCAGCGTTGGGACTAGCGGGAGGATTTTAGAGACCCAGTACTTC. Its protein is CASSVGTSGRILETQYF. The rearrangement links TRBV9 to TRBJ2-5; 15 nucleotides agree with TRBD2. V shed 2 bases, J shed 4 bases, and the junction held 6 bases outside the gene matches. This CDR3 is built from 17 residues. The germline V gene has CDR1 SGDLS and CDR2 YYNGEE. Looking up the rest from reference TRBV9 and TRBJ2-5 gives the full variable domain: DSGVTQTPKHLITATGQRVTLRCSPRSGDLSVYWYQQSLDQGLQFLIQYYNGEERAKGNILERFSAQQFPDLHSELNLSSLELGDSALYFCASSVGTSGRILETQYFGPGTRLLVL.